This entry lists 30 T cell receptor beta chains sequenced from one sample in a study of blood T cells in healthy people across ages. Combining a sample-barcoded 5' primer with a J-beta primer mix, a second PCR ran for roughly 7 to 11 cycles. Using its own MiXCR run on the 5' RACE reads, TCRdb lists one record per CDR3 protein. The data hold 500,000 to 600,000 distinct CDR3 sequences, with 25% to 30% observed a single time. The sample comprised blood. The receptors stem from a woman in her seventies in good health.

The V and J genes are TRBV7-2 and TRBJ2-5, with 9 bases lining up with TRBD1. CDR1 and CDR2 from the germline V gene are SGHTA and FQGNSA. The CDR3 loop spans 14 amino acids. Trimming at V came to 7 bases and at J to 1 base, leaving 4 bases not matched to a gene. CDR3 DNA sequence: TGTGCCAGCACACGACAGGGGGGCCAAGAGACCCAGTACTTC. Translated, it gives CASTRQGGQETQYF.

The V call is TRBV9, the J call TRBJ2-1; 11 bases line up with TRBD2. CDR1 and CDR2 from the germline V gene are SGDLS and YYNGEE. The junction had 4 bases not matched to a gene; V was cut back by 2 bases and J by 6 bases. The CDR3 contains 15 residues. The DNA of the CDR3 is TGTGCCAGCAGCGTTAGCGGGGGGGCACTCAATGAGCAGTTCTTC. Translated, it gives CASSVSGGALNEQFF.

The chain has TRBV10-3 and TRBJ2-5; 10 bases are a match to TRBD2. The last part of the DNA fits TRBJ2-7 better; the J call may be wrong. Germline V lookup: CDR1 ENHRY, CDR2 SYGVKD. The CDR3 totals 15 residues. The chain's CDR3 is CAIRASGGEVYEQYF. In DNA form, the CDR3 reads TGTGCCATCAGGGCTAGCGGGGGCGAGGTCTACGAGCAGTACTTC.

The table lists this clonotype with a few counts. The V call is TRBV4-2, the J call TRBJ1-6; 9 nucleotides agree with TRBD1. The V gene end was trimmed by 2 bases and the J gene end by 8 bases; junction bases not matched to a gene: 7. The germline V gene encodes CDR1 LGHNA and CDR2 YNFKEQ. This CDR3 comprises 16 residues. CDR3 in amino acids: CASSQPGQGRHSPLHF. CDR3 coding DNA: TGTGCCAGCAGCCAACCGGGACAGGGAAGACATTCACCCCTCCACTTT.

This clonotype showed up just a few times. The chain links TRBV6-1 to TRBJ2-3; 7 nucleotides agree with TRBD2. CDR3 length: 16 residues. V was clipped by 5 bases and J by 1 base; unmatched bases: 9. Per the germline V gene, CDR1 is MNHNS and CDR2 is SASEGT. In DNA, the CDR3 is TGTGCCAGCAGTCAACCTGGACTAGGTGGCACAGATACGCAGTATTTT. Its protein product is CASSQPGLGGTDTQYF.

V gene TRBV27 combines with J gene TRBJ2-1; 8 bases are a match to TRBD2. This CDR3 is built from 17 residues. Unmatched junction bases numbered 13, after V lost 4 bases and J lost 5 bases. Germline lookup yields CDR1 MNHEY and CDR2 SMNVEV (reference sequence). The DNA of the CDR3 is TGTGCCAGCAGTTCCCCCGGGCGGGAGGCGTCCAACAATGAGCAGTTCTTC. It codes for CASSSPGREASNNEQFF.

V gene TRBV28 combines with J gene TRBJ2-6; D uncertain. CDR3 size: 16 residues. V gave up 5 bases and J gave up 3 bases, with 14 bases separating them. CDR1 and CDR2 (germline): MDHEN, SYDVKM. CDR3 region: CASSPRGLGGANVLTF. The CDR3 bases are TGTGCCAGCAGTCCCCGTGGCCTCGGTGGGGCCAACGTCCTGACTTTC.

The gene calls are TRBV11-2 and TRBJ1-2, with no clear D. The CDR3 sequence is 12 residues long. Trimming pared 5 bases from V and 8 bases from J, leaving 12 bases between. Per the germline V gene, CDR1 is SGHAT and CDR2 is FQNNGV. The CDR3 is CASSHTVSGYTF. The CDR3 DNA is TGTGCCAGCAGCCACACAGTATCCGGCTACACCTTC.

The chain uses TRBV7-3 and TRBJ1-1; D gene uncertain. The CDR3 is 13 amino acids. The germline CDR1 and CDR2 sequences are SGHTA and FQGTGA. V lost 1 base and J lost 6, with 9 bases in between. The chain's CDR3 is CASSLNRVPEAFF. The CDR3 bases are TGTGCCAGCAGCTTAAACCGGGTTCCTGAAGCTTTCTTT.

The chain joins TRBV6-2 or TRBV6-3 to TRBJ2-2; 10 nucleotides line up with TRBD1. The CDR3 sequence is 15 residues long. In germline, CDR1 is MNHEY, CDR2 SVGEGT. J gave up 5 bases and V 6 bases, and 6 bases lay outside the gene matches. The CDR3 protein is CASRTGGSGTGELFF. The CDR3 nucleotides are TGTGCCAGCAGGACAGGGGGCTCGGGAACCGGGGAGCTGTTTTTT.

V is TRBV27 and J is TRBJ2-7; weak D call: TRBD1 (5 bases). There are 15 residues in the CDR3. Germline-derived CDR1 and CDR2 are MNHEY and SMNVEV (reference sequence). V lost 3 bases and J lost 3, with 15 bases in between. The CDR3 reads CASSFLGQGLYEQYF. For the CDR3, the DNA is TGTGCCAGCAGTTTCCTAGGGCAGGGCCTCTACGAGCAGTACTTC.

This clonotype has only a few counts. The rearrangement joins TRBV20-1 to TRBJ2-5, with 8 bases lining up with TRBD2. The J call may be faulty, since TRBJ2-1 better matches the DNA end. The CDR3 length is 13 residues. In germline, CDR1 is DFQATT, CDR2 SNEGSKA (reference sequence). This CDR3 is CSADRGGPLEQFF. The CDR3, as DNA: TGCAGTGCTGACCGGGGGGGCCCCCTTGAGCAGTTCTTC.

The chain is built from TRBV7-2 and TRBJ2-2; perhaps TRBD2 as D (6 bases). Germline V gives CDR1 SGHTA, CDR2 FQGNSA. CDR3 length equals 12 residues. The V and J ends lost 6 bases and 7 bases respectively, with 9 bases between them. DNA for the CDR3: TGTGCCAGCAGACCGGAGGGCGGGGAGCTGTTTTTT. It specifies CASRPEGGELFF.

The table lists this clonotype with a few counts. This chain links TRBV19 with TRBJ2-5; D possibly corresponds to TRBD2 (6 bases). The CDR3 contains 18 residues. The germline V and J ends were trimmed by 3 bases and 2 bases, with 22 bases remaining between them. CDR1 is LNHDA, CDR2 SQIVND, per germline (reference sequence). The CDR3 coding sequence is TGTGCCAGTAGTATGTCCGGAATAGCGGCCCTTTTACAAGAGACCCAGTACTTC. It yields the protein CASSMSGIAALLQETQYF.

This sequence joins TRBV6-2 or TRBV6-3 and TRBJ2-1, with 7 bases that match TRBD1. The germline gives CDR1 MNHEY, CDR2 SVGEGT. This CDR3 is 14 amino acids long. V lost 0 bases and J lost 12; bases outside the gene matches: 8. This chain's CDR3 is CASSYSSDRLGQFF. DNA of the CDR3: TGTGCCAGCAGTTACTCCTCGGACAGGCTTGGGCAGTTCTTC.

This chain connects TRBV20-1 to TRBJ1-2, with a tentative D call TRBD1 (5 bases). The CDR3 extends over 13 amino acids. Trimming removed 2 bases at V and 6 bases at J, with 13 bases between. Germline V CDR1 and CDR2: DFQATT, SNEGSKA (reference sequence). The CDR3 region is CSARSREEDGYTF. CDR3 DNA: TGCAGTGCTAGATCCAGGGAAGAGGATGGCTACACCTTC.

The chain links TRBV7-2 to TRBJ2-1, with 10 positions matching TRBD2. The CDR3 spans 17 residues. Germline V gives CDR1 SGHTA, CDR2 FQGNSA. Trimming cost V 2 bases and J 5 bases; bases outside gene matches: 9. The CDR3, as DNA: TGTGCCAGCAGCTTAAGCCCAACTAGCGGGGTAAACAATGAGCAGTTCTTC. Encoded protein: CASSLSPTSGVNNEQFF.

This clonotype was counted only a few times. This rearrangement joins TRBV29-1 to TRBJ1-2; a possible D gene is TRBD1 (5 bases). Between the trimmed V and J ends, which lost 4 bases and 7 bases, there was a span of 13 bases. The CDR3 has 12 residues. The germline gives CDR1 SQVTM, CDR2 ANQGSEA. This CDR3 reads CSVGETEGGYTF. CDR3 coding DNA: TGCAGCGTTGGTGAGACAGAGGGTGGCTACACCTTC. Full variable domain (rest looked up from reference TRBV29-1 and TRBJ1-2): SAVISQKPSRDICQRGTSLTIQCQVDSQVTMMFWYRQQPGQSLTLIATANQGSEATYESGFVIDKFPISRPNLTFSTLTVSNMSPEDSSIYLCSVGETEGGYTFGSGTRLTVV.

This clonotype was found a few times. The chain carries TRBV12-3 or TRBV12-4 and TRBJ1-1; tentatively, D is TRBD1 (5 bases). V gave up 7 bases and J gave up 1 base, with 16 bases separating them. The CDR3 runs to 15 residues. CDR3 protein: CASIKIGGTNTEAFF. The CDR3 DNA reads TGTGCCAGCATTAAAATCGGGGGGACGAACACTGAAGCTTTCTTT.

The V and J genes are TRBV6-1 and TRBJ2-7; D gene uncertain. Germline assignment: CDR1 MNHNS and CDR2 SASEGT. V lost 6 bases and J 0 bases, leaving 18 bases between the germline ends. CDR3 length: 16 amino acids. CDR3 nucleotide sequence: TGTGCCAGCAGGGTAGAGGTGTTTACAGACTCCTACGAGCAGTACTTC. Translated, it gives CASRVEVFTDSYEQYF.

This clonotype was counted only a few times. Given the absence of the conserved phenylalanine or tryptophan at the CDR3 end, a read error is likely. No DNA is shown, since the ends of the CDR3 on it are uncertain; the CDR3 is the one TCRdb lists. The genes are TRBV24-1 and TRBJ1-2; no DNA check was done on the table's D call, TRBD1. Germline CDR1 and CDR2: KGHDR and SFDVKD. The CDR3 adds up to 12 amino acids, both ends counted. The CDR3 loop is CATSGPSPTGRI.

This clonotype was seen many times. The gene calls are TRBV5-5 and TRBJ1-4; D not resolved. The CDR3 is 15 residues long. Trimming pared 2 bases from V and 0 bases from J, leaving 8 bases between. Germline V CDR1 and CDR2: SGHKS, YYEKEE (reference sequence). CDR3: CASSFGPATNEKLFF. The CDR3 region has the DNA TGTGCCAGCAGCTTTGGACCAGCAACTAATGAAAAACTGTTTTTT.

Many counts were recorded for this clonotype. J is TRBJ2-6 and V is TRBV7-2; D gene uncertain. Germline CDR1 SGHTA, CDR2 FQGNSA. The CDR3 runs 15 residues. Trimming took 3 bases from V and 0 from J, leaving 6 bases between them. The CDR3 bases are TGTGCCAGCAGCTTGGCTTCCTCTGGGGCCAACGTCCTGACTTTC. Amino acids: CASSLASSGANVLTF.

Notes on this clonotype: A clone one base away is much larger, so this may be a read error. Likely a read error: the CDR3 ends without its conserved phenylalanine or tryptophan. V and J are TRBV20-1 and TRBJ2-7, with a tentative D call TRBD1 (5 bases). Germline V CDR1 and CDR2: DFQATT, SNEGSKA (reference sequence). V was cut by 5 bases and J by 1 base, with 12 bases left in between. The CDR3 contains 13 residues. CDR3 DNA: TGCAGTGCTCGGACATACTTATCCTACGAGCAGTACTCC. Translated: CSARTYLSYEQYS.

V is TRBV11-3 and J is TRBJ2-7; the D is unclear. V was pared by 5 bases and J by 6 bases, with 23 bases between. Germline CDR1 SGHNT, CDR2 YENEEA. The CDR3 covers 16 residues. CDR3 sequence: CASSQLEPDRPSEQYF. The CDR3 DNA reads TGTGCCAGCAGCCAGCTAGAGCCTGACCGGCCCTCCGAGCAGTACTTC.

The V call is TRBV7-8, the J call TRBJ2-7; no clear D. The J call may be faulty, since TRBJ2-1 better matches the DNA end. This CDR3 is built from 16 residues. Germline lookup yields CDR1 SGHVS and CDR2 FQNEAQ. The CDR3 region has the DNA TGTGCCAGCAGCCCCCGTTGGTGGTCGCGGTGGGATGAGCAGTTCTTC. Translated, it gives CASSPRWWSRWDEQFF.

The chain employs TRBV4-3 and TRBJ1-2; D gene uncertain. CDR1 LGHNA and CDR2 YSLEER come from the germline V gene. CDR3 size: 15 residues. With 0 bases removed from V and 4 bases from J, the gap between germline ends came to 12 bases. The CDR3 coding sequence is TGCGCCAGCAGCCAAGATCGGAGGGTAGGCTATGGCTACACCTTC. Translated, it gives CASSQDRRVGYGYTF.

In its sample, this clonotype was seen a few times. The V and J genes are TRBV12-3 or TRBV12-4 and TRBJ2-5, with D perhaps matching TRBD2 (6 bases). Between the trimmed V and J ends, which lost 6 bases and 0 bases, there was a span of 11 bases. The CDR3 spans 14 residues. This chain's CDR3 is CASRTGTHQETQYF. DNA of the CDR3: TGTGCCAGCAGGACCGGGACTCACCAAGAGACCCAGTACTTC.

This chain uses TRBV5-1 with TRBJ1-6; D is ambiguous. From germline, CDR1 is SGHRS and CDR2 YFSETQ. Trimming pared 1 base from V and 10 bases from J, leaving 21 bases between. The CDR3 has 17 residues. In DNA, the CDR3 is TGCGCCAGCAGCTTGAACTTCGGGAGCGGAGTACGGTCACCCCTCCACTTT. As protein: CASSLNFGSGVRSPLHF.

The gene calls are TRBV11-2 and TRBJ1-1; no clear D. The CDR3 spans 13 residues. The V end was cut by 1 base, the J end by 7 bases, with 10 bases between. Germline V gene lookup returns CDR1 SGHAT and CDR2 FQNNGV. The CDR3 DNA reads as TGTGCCAGCAGCTTAGCGGCCCCAGGTGAAGCTTTCTTT. This encodes CASSLAAPGEAFF.